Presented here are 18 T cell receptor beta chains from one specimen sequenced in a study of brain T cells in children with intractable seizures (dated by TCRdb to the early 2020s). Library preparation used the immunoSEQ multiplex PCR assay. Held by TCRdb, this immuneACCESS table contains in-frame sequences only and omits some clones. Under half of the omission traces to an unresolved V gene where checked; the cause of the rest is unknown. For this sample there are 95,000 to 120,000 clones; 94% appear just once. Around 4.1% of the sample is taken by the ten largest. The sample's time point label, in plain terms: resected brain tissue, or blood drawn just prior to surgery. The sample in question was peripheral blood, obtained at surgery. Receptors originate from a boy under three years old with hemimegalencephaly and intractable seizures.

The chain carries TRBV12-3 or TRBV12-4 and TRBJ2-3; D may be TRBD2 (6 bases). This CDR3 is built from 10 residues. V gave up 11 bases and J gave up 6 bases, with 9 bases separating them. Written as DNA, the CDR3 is TGTGCCGGGGGGAGGGATACGCAGTATTTT. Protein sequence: CAGGRDTQYF.

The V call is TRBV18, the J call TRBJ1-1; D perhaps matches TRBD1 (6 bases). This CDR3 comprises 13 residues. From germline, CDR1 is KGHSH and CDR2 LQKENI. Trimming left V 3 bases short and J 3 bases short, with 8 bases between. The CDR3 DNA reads TGTGCCAGCTCACCGGACAGATACACTGAAGCTTTCTTT. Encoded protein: CASSPDRYTEAFF.

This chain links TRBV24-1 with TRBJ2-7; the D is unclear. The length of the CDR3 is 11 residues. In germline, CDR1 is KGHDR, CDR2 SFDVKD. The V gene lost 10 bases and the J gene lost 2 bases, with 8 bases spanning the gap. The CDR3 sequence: CATGSAYEQYF. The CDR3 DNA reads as TGTGCCACGGGCAGCGCCTACGAGCAGTACTTC.

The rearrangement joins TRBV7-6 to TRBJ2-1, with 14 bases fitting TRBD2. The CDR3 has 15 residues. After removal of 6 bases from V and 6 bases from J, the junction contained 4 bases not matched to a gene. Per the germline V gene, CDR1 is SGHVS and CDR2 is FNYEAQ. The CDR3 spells CASSHGLAGGNEQFF. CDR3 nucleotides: TGTGCCAGCAGTCACGGACTAGCGGGAGGCAATGAGCAGTTCTTC.

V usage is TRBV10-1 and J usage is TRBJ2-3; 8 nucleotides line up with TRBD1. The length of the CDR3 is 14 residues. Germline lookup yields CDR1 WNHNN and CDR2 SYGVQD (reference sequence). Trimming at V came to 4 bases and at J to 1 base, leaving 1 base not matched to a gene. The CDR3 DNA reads TGCGCCAGCAGTGTGACAGGGGGCACAGATACGCAGTATTTT. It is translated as CASSVTGGTDTQYF.

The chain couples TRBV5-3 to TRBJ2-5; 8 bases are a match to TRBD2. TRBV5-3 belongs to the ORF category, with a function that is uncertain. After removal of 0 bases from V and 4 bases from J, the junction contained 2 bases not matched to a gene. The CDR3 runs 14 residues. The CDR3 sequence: CARSLVGGGETQYF. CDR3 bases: TGTGCCAGAAGCTTGGTCGGGGGGGGAGAGACCCAGTACTTC.

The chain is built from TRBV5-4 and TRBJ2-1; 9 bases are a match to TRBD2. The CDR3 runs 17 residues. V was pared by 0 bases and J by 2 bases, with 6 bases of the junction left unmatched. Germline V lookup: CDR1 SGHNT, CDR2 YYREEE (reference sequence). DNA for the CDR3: TGTGCCAGCAGCTTGGGAGGACTAGCGTCCCCCTACAATGAGCAGTTCTTC. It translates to CASSLGGLASPYNEQFF.

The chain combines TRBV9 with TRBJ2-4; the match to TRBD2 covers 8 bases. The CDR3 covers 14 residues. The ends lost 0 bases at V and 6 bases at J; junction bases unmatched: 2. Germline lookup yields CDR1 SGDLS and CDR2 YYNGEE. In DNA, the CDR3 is TGTGCCAGCAGCGTAGCGGGAGGGGGAAACATTCAGTACTTC. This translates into CASSVAGGGNIQYF.

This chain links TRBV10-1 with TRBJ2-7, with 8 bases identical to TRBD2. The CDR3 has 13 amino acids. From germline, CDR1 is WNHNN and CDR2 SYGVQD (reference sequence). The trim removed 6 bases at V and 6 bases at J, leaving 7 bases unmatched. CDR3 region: CASRIGRAAEQYF. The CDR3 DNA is TGCGCCAGCAGGATCGGGAGGGCCGCCGAGCAGTACTTC.

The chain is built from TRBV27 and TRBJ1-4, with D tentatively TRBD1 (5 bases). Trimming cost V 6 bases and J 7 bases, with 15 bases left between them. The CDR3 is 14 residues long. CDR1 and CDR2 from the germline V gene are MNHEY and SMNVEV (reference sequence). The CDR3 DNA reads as TGTGCCAGCAGCCCCGGTAGGGGTAGTGAAAAACTGTTTTTT. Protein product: CASSPGRGSEKLFF.

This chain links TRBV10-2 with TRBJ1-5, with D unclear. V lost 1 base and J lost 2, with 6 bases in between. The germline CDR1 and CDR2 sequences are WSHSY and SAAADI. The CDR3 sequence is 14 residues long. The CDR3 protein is CASSEFPGNQPQHF. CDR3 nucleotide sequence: TGCGCCAGCAGTGAGTTTCCGGGCAATCAGCCCCAGCATTTT.

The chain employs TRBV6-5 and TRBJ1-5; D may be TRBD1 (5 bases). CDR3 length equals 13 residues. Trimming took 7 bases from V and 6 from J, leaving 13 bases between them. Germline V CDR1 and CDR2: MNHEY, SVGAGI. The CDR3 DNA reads TGTGCCAGCACCGTCGACGGGGGTCAGCCCCAGCATTTT. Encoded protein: CASTVDGGQPQHF.

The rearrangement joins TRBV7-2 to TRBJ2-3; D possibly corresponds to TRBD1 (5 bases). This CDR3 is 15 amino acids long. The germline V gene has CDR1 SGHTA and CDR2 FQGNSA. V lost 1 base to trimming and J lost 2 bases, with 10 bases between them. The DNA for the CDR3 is TGTGCCAGCAGCTTAGGCACAGGAAACACAGATACGCAGTATTTT. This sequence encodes CASSLGTGNTDTQYF.

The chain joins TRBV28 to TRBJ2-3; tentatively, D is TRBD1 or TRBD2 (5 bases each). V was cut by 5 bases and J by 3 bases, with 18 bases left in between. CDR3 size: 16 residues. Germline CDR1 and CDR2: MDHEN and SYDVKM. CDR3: CASSPLLGRRTDTQYF. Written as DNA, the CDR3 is TGTGCCAGCAGTCCCCTCTTGGGGCGGAGGACAGATACGCAGTATTTT. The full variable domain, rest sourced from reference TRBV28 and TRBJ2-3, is DVKVTQSSRYLVKRTGEKVFLECVQDMDHENMFWYRQDPGLGLRLIYFSYDVKMKEKGDIPEGYSVSREKKERFSLILESASTNQTSMYLCASSPLLGRRTDTQYFGPGTRLTVL.

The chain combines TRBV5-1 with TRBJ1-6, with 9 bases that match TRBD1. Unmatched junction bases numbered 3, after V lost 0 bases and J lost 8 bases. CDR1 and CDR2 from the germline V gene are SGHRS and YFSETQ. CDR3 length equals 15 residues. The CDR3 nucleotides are TGCGCCAGCAGCTTGGAGACAGGGGGAGATTCACCCCTCCACTTT. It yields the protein CASSLETGGDSPLHF.

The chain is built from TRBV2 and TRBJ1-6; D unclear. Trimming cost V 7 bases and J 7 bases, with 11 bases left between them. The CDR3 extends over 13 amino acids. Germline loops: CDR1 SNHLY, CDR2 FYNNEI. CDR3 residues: CASIIGRNSPLHF. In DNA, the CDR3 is TGTGCCAGCATAATCGGCAGAAATTCACCCCTCCACTTT.

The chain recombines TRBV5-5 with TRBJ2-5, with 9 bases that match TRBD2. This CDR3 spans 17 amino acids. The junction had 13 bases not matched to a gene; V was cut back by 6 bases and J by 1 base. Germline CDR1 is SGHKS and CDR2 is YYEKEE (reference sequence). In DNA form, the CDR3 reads TGTGCCAGCACCCGAACCGGCTCAGCGGGAGGCCAAGAGACCCAGTACTTC. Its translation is CASTRTGSAGGQETQYF.

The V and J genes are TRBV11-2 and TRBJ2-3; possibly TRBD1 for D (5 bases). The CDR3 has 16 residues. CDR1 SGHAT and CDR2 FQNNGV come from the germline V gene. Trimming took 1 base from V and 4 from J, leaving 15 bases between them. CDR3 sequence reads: CASSLVATIGADTQYF. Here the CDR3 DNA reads TGTGCCAGCAGCTTAGTCGCCACCATAGGGGCAGATACGCAGTATTTT.